This TCR beta chain was profiled in a study of OX40 agonist ivuxolimab in advanced cancers. Overall study: Partial responses, seen in three patients, involved one hepatocellular carcinoma and two cutaneous melanomas.

CDR3 length: 18 residues. CDR1 and CDR2 (germline): LNHDA, SQIVND (reference sequence). V was clipped by 5 bases and J by 3 bases, with 26 bases between them. Study-level results: The 0.1-3.0 mg/kg partial responders had among the lowest clonal expansion. CD8+ T cells (on average) carried more expanded clones than CD4+ T cells.

With regard to this clone: Its specificity is unknown.

Only in-frame clones appear in the TCRdb table, and some are missing; sequencing was by immunoSEQ multiplex PCR. The sample has approximately 50,000 clones, roughly 93% seen once. The investigators sampled blood at baseline, at cycle 4 day 1, and at cycle 7 day 1. This clonotype was sampled from an adult with an advanced solid tumor such as melanoma, head and neck, liver or kidney cancer. Sequencing used CD4+ or CD8+ T cells sorted from blood, obtained in a trial of the OX40 agonist ivuxolimab. The chain carries TRBV19 and TRBJ2-7, with a possible D match to TRBD2 (6 bases). The CDR3 loop reads CASSPGAEGGGGLYEQYF. In DNA form, the CDR3 reads TGTGCCAGTAGTCCCGGTGCGGAGGGAGGTGGCGGACTCTACGAGCAGTACTTC.